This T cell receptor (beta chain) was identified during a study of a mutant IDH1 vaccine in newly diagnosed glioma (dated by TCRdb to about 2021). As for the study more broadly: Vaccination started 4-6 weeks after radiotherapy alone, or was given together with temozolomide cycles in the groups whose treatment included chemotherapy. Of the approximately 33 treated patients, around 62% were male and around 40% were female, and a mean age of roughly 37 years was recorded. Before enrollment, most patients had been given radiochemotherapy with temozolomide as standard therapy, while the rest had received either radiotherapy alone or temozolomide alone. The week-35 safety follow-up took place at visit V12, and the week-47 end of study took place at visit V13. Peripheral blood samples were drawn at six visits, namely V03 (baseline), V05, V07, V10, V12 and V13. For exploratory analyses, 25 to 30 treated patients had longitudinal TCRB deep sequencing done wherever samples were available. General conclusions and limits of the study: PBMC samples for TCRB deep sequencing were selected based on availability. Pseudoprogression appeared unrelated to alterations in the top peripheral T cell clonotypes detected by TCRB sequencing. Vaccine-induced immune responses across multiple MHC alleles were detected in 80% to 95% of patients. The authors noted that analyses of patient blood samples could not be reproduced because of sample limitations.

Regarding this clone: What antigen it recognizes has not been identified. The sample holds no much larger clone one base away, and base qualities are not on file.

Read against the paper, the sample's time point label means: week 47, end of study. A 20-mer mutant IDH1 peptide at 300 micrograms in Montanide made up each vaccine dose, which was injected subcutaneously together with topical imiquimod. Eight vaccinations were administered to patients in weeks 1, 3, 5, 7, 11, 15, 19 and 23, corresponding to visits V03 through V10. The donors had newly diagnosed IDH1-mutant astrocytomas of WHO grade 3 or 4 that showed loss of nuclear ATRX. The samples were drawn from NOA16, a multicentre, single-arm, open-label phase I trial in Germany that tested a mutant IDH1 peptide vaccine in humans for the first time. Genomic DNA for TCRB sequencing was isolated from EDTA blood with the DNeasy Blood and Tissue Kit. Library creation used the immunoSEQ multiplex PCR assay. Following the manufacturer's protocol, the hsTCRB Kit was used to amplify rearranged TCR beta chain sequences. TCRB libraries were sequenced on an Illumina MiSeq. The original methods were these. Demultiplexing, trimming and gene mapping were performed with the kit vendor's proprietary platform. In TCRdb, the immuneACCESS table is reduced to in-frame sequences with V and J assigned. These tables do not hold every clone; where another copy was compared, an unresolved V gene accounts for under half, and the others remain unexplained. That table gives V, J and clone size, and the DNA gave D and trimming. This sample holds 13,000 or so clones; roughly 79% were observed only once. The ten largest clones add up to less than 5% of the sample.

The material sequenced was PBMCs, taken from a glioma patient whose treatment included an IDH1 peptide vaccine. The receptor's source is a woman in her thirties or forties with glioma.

The nucleotide sequence is given as TGTGCCAGCAATTCCCTGGCGGAAGCCTACGAGCAGTACTTC. Its coded protein is CASNSLAEAYEQYF. The chain is assembled from TRBV5-6 and TRBJ2-7, with the D gene call left open. V loses 6 bases, J loses 2 bases, and the germline ends lie 15 bases apart. Sequences SGHDT (CDR1) and YYEEEE (CDR2) are obtained from the germline V gene. Its CDR3 holds 14 amino acids, cysteine through phenylalanine. Solely the CDR3 DNA is kept, with 42 bases framed from the first base. Beyond the CDR3, the reference TRBV5-6 and TRBJ2-7 genes provide the residues; the full variable domain reads: DAGVTQSPTHLIKTRGQQVTLRCSPKSGHDTVSWYQQALGQGPQFIFQYYEEEERQRGNFPDRFSGHQFPNYSSELNVNALLLGDSALYLCASNSLAEAYEQYFGPGTRLTVT.